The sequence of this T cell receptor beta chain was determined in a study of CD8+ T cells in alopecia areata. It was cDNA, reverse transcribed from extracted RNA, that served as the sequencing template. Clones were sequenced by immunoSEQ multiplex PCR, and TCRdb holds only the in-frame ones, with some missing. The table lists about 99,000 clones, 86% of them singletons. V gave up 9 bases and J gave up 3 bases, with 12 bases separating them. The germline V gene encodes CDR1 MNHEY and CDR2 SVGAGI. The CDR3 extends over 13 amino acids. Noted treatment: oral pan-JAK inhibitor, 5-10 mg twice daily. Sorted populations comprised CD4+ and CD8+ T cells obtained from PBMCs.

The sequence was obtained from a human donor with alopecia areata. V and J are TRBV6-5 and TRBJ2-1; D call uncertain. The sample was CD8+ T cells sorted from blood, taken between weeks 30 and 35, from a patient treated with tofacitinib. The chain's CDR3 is CASSLTDYNEQFF. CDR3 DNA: TGTGCCAGTTCCTTGACGGACTACAATGAGCAGTTCTTC.